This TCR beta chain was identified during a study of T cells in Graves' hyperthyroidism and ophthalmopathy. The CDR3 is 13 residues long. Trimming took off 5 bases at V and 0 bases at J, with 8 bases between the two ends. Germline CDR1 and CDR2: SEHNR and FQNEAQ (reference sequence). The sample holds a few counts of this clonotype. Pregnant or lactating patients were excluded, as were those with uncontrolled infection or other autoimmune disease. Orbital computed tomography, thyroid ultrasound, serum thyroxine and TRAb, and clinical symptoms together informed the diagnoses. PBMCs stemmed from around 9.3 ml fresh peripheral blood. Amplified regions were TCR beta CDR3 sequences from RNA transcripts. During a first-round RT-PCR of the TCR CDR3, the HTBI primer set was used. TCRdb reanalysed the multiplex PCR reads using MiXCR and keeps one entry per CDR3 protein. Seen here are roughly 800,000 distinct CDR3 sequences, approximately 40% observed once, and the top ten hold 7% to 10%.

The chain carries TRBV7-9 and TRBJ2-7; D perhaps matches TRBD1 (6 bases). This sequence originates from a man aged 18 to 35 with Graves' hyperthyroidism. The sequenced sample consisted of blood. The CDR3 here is CASSTGHSYEQYF. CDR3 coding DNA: TGTGCCAGCAGCACGGGACACTCCTACGAGCAGTACTTC.